The 17 T cell receptor beta chains in this list originate from one sample, sequenced in a study of blood T cells in healthy people across ages. Together with a sample-barcoded 5' primer, a J-beta primer mix was included in a second PCR lasting about 6 to 12 cycles. TCRdb redid the calling of the 5' RACE reads with MiXCR, one entry per CDR3 protein. The sample records about 1.5 million distinct CDR3 sequences, approximately 40% being singletons. Sequencing was carried out using blood. The receptors originated from a woman between 18 and 29 years old in good health.

This clonotype was counted between two and nine times. The rearrangement joins TRBV15 to TRBJ2-1, with a weak D call TRBD2 (6 bases). The CDR3 is 14 residues long. Per the germline V gene, CDR1 is LNHNV and CDR2 is YYDKDF (reference sequence). V was cut by 3 bases and J by 2 bases, with 8 bases left in between. The CDR3 DNA is TGTGCCACCAGCAGCGGGGGAGCCTACAATGAGCAGTTCTTC. Protein product: CATSSGGAYNEQFF.

V and J are TRBV5-1 and TRBJ2-4, with D unresolved. The assigned J gene may be wrong: the sequence end matches TRBJ2-5 better. The CDR3 covers 14 residues. Germline V gene lookup returns CDR1 SGHRS and CDR2 YFSETQ. CDR3 region: CASSFGESRETQYF. The CDR3 region has the DNA TGCGCCAGCAGCTTTGGTGAGTCGCGAGAGACCCAGTACTTC.

This clonotype was recorded many times. The J gene is TRBJ2-3, the V gene TRBV6-5; D not resolved. The germline V gene has CDR1 MNHEY and CDR2 SVGAGI. V was pared by 6 bases and J by 0 bases, with 13 bases between. The CDR3 totals 15 residues. The CDR3 protein is CASRPSHGSTDTQYF. The CDR3 DNA is TGTGCCAGCAGGCCCTCCCACGGGAGCACAGATACGCAGTATTTT.

The chain uses TRBV6-6 and TRBJ2-1; 13 bases are a match to TRBD2. Looked up from germline, CDR1 is MNHNY and CDR2 is SVGAGI (reference sequence). The CDR3 has 14 residues. V shed 6 bases, J shed 15 bases, and the junction held 11 bases outside the gene matches. For the CDR3, the DNA is TGTGCCAGCAGCTACGGACTAGCGGGGGCTTCATCGTTCTTC. It codes for CASSYGLAGASSFF.

V gene TRBV6-5 combines with J gene TRBJ2-5; 7 bases match TRBD1. The CDR3 is made up of 13 amino acids. V shed 5 bases and J 12 bases; nucleotides not matched to a gene: 12. The germline V gene has CDR1 MNHEY and CDR2 SVGAGI. Here the CDR3 reads CASSDPGTAVKYF. The CDR3 DNA sequence: TGTGCCAGCAGTGACCCAGGGACAGCGGTGAAGTACTTC.

This clonotype showed up just a few times. The V call is TRBV28, the J call TRBJ2-2; TRBD2 matches at 11 bases. Germline V gives CDR1 MDHEN, CDR2 SYDVKM. The CDR3 covers 15 residues. The V gene end was trimmed by 3 bases and the J gene end by 7 bases; junction bases not matched to a gene: 4. Here the CDR3 DNA reads TGTGCCAGCAGTTTGTCTAGCGGGGGGAACGGGGAGCTGTTTTTT. This sequence encodes CASSLSSGGNGELFF.

V gene TRBV11-2 combines with J gene TRBJ2-1, with D perhaps matching TRBD1 or TRBD2 (6 bases each). The CDR3 extends over 15 amino acids. Germline V gene lookup returns CDR1 SGHAT and CDR2 FQNNGV. The V and J ends lost 3 bases and 13 bases respectively, with 22 bases between them. CDR3 in DNA: TGTGCCAGCAGCTTGCCTACTTCTAGGGGGGAGACCCAGTTCTTC. Translated, it gives CASSLPTSRGETQFF.

This chain joins TRBV20-1 and TRBJ2-5; D is perhaps TRBD2 (6 bases). The CDR3 has 12 residues. V was clipped by 3 bases and J by 5 bases, with 10 bases between them. CDR1 is DFQATT, CDR2 SNEGSKA, per germline (reference sequence). The CDR3: CSASGRSETQYF. The CDR3 DNA sequence: TGCAGTGCTAGCGGGAGAAGTGAGACCCAGTACTTC.

This chain uses TRBV11-2 with TRBJ2-1; tentative D call: TRBD2 (6 bases). In germline, CDR1 is SGHAT, CDR2 FQNNGV. The V end lost 10 bases, the J end lost 5 bases, and 15 bases lay between the germline ends. The CDR3 loop spans 13 amino acids. The CDR3 spells CAIPSGENNEQFF. The CDR3 DNA follows: TGTGCCATCCCCTCGGGAGAGAACAATGAGCAGTTCTTC.

The V and J genes are TRBV7-2 and TRBJ2-7; 11 positions match TRBD2. The CDR3 totals 15 residues. V was pared by 4 bases and J by 7 bases, with 9 bases of the junction left unmatched. Germline values: CDR1 SGHTA, CDR2 FQGNSA. The CDR3 sequence: CASSWTSGWENEQYF. The DNA for the CDR3 is TGTGCCAGCAGCTGGACTAGCGGGTGGGAGAATGAGCAGTACTTC.

The CDR3 coding sequence is TGCGCCAGCAGCTTAGGACCGGGACTCGGACGGACTAGCGGCGATACATCCAGCTACAATGAGCAGTTCTTC. This gives the protein CASSLGPGLGRTSGDTSSYNEQFF. J is TRBJ2-1 and V is TRBV5-1; TRBD2 matches at 10 bases. With 2 bases clipped from V and 3 bases from J, the junction kept 29 bases outside the gene matches. Germline-derived CDR1 and CDR2 are SGHRS and YFSETQ. CDR3 size: 24 residues.

This chain uses TRBV12-3 or TRBV12-4 with TRBJ2-1; 12 nucleotides align to TRBD2. The CDR3 runs 16 residues. J lost 4 bases, V lost 3 bases, and 4 bases had no gene match. The CDR3 loop is CASSFWTSGVYNEQFF. The CDR3 nucleotides read TGTGCCAGCAGTTTTTGGACTAGCGGGGTTTACAATGAGCAGTTCTTC.

J is TRBJ2-1 and V is TRBV12-5; 13 nucleotides match TRBD2. The trim removed 5 bases at V and 7 bases at J, leaving 2 bases unmatched. Germline V gene sequence: CDR1 LGHNT, CDR2 FRNRAP. The CDR3 contains 14 residues. DNA for the CDR3: TGTGCTAGTGGTGGGACTAGCGGGGTAAATGAGCAGTTCTTC. Translated: CASGGTSGVNEQFF.

CDR3 in amino acids: CSARERGGSYNEQFF. CDR3 coding DNA: TGCAGTGCTAGAGAGCGGGGGGGCTCCTACAATGAGCAGTTCTTC. V and J are TRBV20-1 and TRBJ2-1; TRBD2 agrees at 9 bases. V shed 0 bases and J 0 bases; nucleotides not matched to a gene: 0. CDR1 DFQATT and CDR2 SNEGSKA come from the germline V gene (reference sequence). The CDR3 contains 15 residues.

V usage is TRBV6-5 and J usage is TRBJ2-7; 9 bases are a match to TRBD2. The germline V gene has CDR1 MNHEY and CDR2 SVGAGI. J lost 4 bases, V lost 4 bases, and 11 bases had no gene match. CDR3 size: 16 residues. In DNA form, the CDR3 reads TGTGCCAGCAGTTCCGAGGCGGGAGGGCTTTCTTACGAGCAGTACTTC. It translates to CASSSEAGGLSYEQYF.

The chain uses TRBV7-2 and TRBJ2-1, with TRBD2 matching over 9 bases. The CDR3 covers 15 residues. Germline-derived CDR1 and CDR2 are SGHTA and FQGNSA. V lost 5 bases, J lost 2 bases, and 4 bases stayed unmatched. The CDR3 region has the DNA TGTGCCAGCAGCCCAGGACTAGCGCCCTACAATGAGCAGTTCTTC. Protein sequence: CASSPGLAPYNEQFF.

This clonotype was counted a few times. V gene TRBV4-1 combines with J gene TRBJ2-6; 9 positions match TRBD2. The CDR3 loop spans 18 amino acids. The V gene end was trimmed by 3 bases and the J gene end by 2 bases; junction bases not matched to a gene: 8. The germline V gene encodes CDR1 MGHRA and CDR2 YSYEKL. CDR3 residues: CASSHLGGLATGANVLTF. For the CDR3, the DNA is TGCGCCAGCAGCCACCTAGGGGGACTAGCTACTGGGGCCAACGTCCTGACTTTC.